A selection of T cell receptor beta chains follows, all from one sample in a study of blood T cells in healthy people across ages. TCRdb used MiXCR to reprocess the 5' RACE reads, holding one entry per CDR3 protein. The data hold 1.5 million to 2 million distinct CDR3 sequences, with about 39% observed a single time. Sequenced material: blood. These receptors were obtained from a human donor in good health. Each CDR3 is given with its conserved first and last residue. D genes are given only for firm matches. Clone size is given for some rows only: seen once, a few or many times, or a class if the clone is expanded.

many	TRBV29-1	TRBJ2-5	NA	TGCAGCGTTGCGGGTCGTTTCTTTGAGACCCAGTACTTC	CSVAGRFFETQYF
NA	TRBV18	TRBJ1-2	TRBD1	TGTGCCAGCTCACCCGGAGGACAGGAGGACTATGGCTACACCTTC	CASSPGGQEDYGYTF
NA	TRBV12-3/TRBV12-4	TRBJ1-2	TRBD1	TGTGCCAGCAGTATTAGGGGGACAGGGCGCTATGGCTACACCTTC	CASSIRGTGRYGYTF
few	TRBV5-1	TRBJ2-5	NA	TGCGCCAGCAGCCCGAACCCGATGGAGACCCAGTACTTC	CASSPNPMETQYF
NA	TRBV6-5	TRBJ1-2	NA	TGTGCCAGCAGTTACACAGCTCTATATGGCTACACCTTC	CASSYTALYGYTF
few	TRBV7-2	TRBJ2-3	NA	TGTGCCAGCAGCGCAAGGATAAACACAGATACGCAGTATTTT	CASSARINTDTQYF
few	TRBV15	TRBJ2-7	NA	TGTGCCACCAGCAGAGGCCCCTACGAGCAGTACTTC	CATSRGPYEQYF
NA	TRBV7-8	TRBJ1-5	NA	TGTGCCAGCAGCTTACTCCTGGGGGGGGGACCCCAGCATTTT	CASSLLLGGGPQHF
few	TRBV4-3	TRBJ1-2	NA	TGCGCCAGCAGCCAAGATTGGACCGAGTTTAACTATGGCTACACCTTC	CASSQDWTEFNYGYTF
NA	TRBV7-2	TRBJ1-5	NA	TGTGCCAGCAGCTCTTCACTTAATCAGCCCCAGCATTTT	CASSSSLNQPQHF
NA	TRBV5-1	TRBJ1-2	NA	TGCGCCAGCAGCTATACATTCCACCCCCCTGCAAACTATGGCTACACCTTC	CASSYTFHPPANYGYTF
NA	TRBV12-3/TRBV12-4	TRBJ1-5	TRBD1	TGTGCCAGCAGTCCGACAGGGGGCGCGGGTCAGCCCCAGCATTTT	CASSPTGGAGQPQHF
few	TRBV12-3/TRBV12-4	TRBJ2-7	NA	TGTGCCAGCAGTTTTCAGGGGACCATCGAGCAGTACTTC	CASSFQGTIEQYF
many	TRBV4-1	TRBJ1-2	NA	TGCGCCAGCAGCCAAGAAGGACACCCAAACTATGGCTACACCTTC	CASSQEGHPNYGYTF
few	TRBV15	TRBJ2-7	NA	TGTGCCACCAGCAGAGTATTACGGGGAGGGGGCCCCTCCTACGAGCAGTACTTC	CATSRVLRGGGPSYEQYF
NA	TRBV12-3/TRBV12-4	TRBJ1-5	NA	TGTGCCAGCAGGATAAGGGAGGAGCCCCAGCATTTT	CASRIREEPQHF
NA	TRBV13	TRBJ2-3	NA	TGTGCCAGCAGCTTAGGACCGAAAGATACGCAGTATTTT	CASSLGPKDTQYF
once	TRBV2	TRBJ2-2	NA	TGTGCCACCGATGATCAGGCCGGGGAGCTGTTGTTT	CATDDQAGELLF
NA	TRBV9	TRBJ1-2	NA	TGTGCCAGCAGCGTAGGCCTTCCGGCAGGCCCGTTAGGCTACACCTTC	CASSVGLPAGPLGYTF
NA	TRBV20-1	TRBJ1-6	NA	TGCAGTGCTAGTGGCCCCAGGGCTACCCCTAGGGCACCCCTCCACTTT	CSASGPRATPRAPLHF
NA	TRBV12-3/TRBV12-4	TRBJ2-3	NA	TGTGCCAGCAGTACAATCGGACTAGGGGGGGCGGCAGATACGCAGTATTTT	CASSTIGLGGAADTQYF
NA	TRBV9	TRBJ2-1	TRBD2	TGTGCCAGCAGCGTAAGAAGCGGGGGGGCCCACAATGAGCAGTTCTTC	CASSVRSGGAHNEQFF
few	TRBV2	TRBJ1-2	NA	TGTGCCAGCAGCATCGGAGGGCTAAGGGGAGGTGGCTACACCTTC	CASSIGGLRGGGYTF
few	TRBV28	TRBJ2-7	NA	TGTGCCAGCAGTACTGAGGACAGTGACTACGAGCAGTACTTC	CASSTEDSDYEQYF
NA	TRBV20-1	TRBJ1-2	TRBD1	TGCAGTGCTAGCCCCGCAGGGGGCTCTAACTATGGCTACACCTTC	CSASPAGGSNYGYTF
few	TRBV27	TRBJ1-5	NA	TGTGCCAGCTGGGATTTCAGCAATCAGCCCCAGCATTTT	CASWDFSNQPQHF
few	TRBV4-1	TRBJ2-1	NA	TGCGCCAGCAGCCGGGTGGGAGGTTACAATGAGCAGTTCTTC	CASSRVGGYNEQFF
NA	TRBV28	TRBJ2-5	TRBD2	TGTGCCAGCAGCTCCCTTGGCATGGGGGGGGAAGAGACCCAGTACTTC	CASSSLGMGGEETQYF
NA	TRBV5-1	TRBJ2-7	NA	TGCGCCAGCAGCCCGACCGGGGGTGAGTACGAGCAGTACTTC	CASSPTGGEYEQYF
NA	TRBV4-2	TRBJ2-7	TRBD1	TGTGCCAGCAGCACTCACAGGGGGCCCACCTACGAGCAGTACTTC	CASSTHRGPTYEQYF
NA	TRBV3-1	TRBJ2-5	NA	TGTGCCTGCAGCCAAGCGTCCGCCGGGGTAGAGACCCAGTACTTC	CACSQASAGVETQYF
few	TRBV25-1	TRBJ1-5	TRBD1	TGTGCCAGCACCCCCAGGGGACAGTATAGCAATCAGCCCCAGCATTTT	CASTPRGQYSNQPQHF
NA	TRBV12-3/TRBV12-4	TRBJ2-3	TRBD1	TGTGCCAGCAGTTTCGAGCCCGGGACAGGGGGCAGAGATACGCAGTATTTT	CASSFEPGTGGRDTQYF
NA	TRBV7-2	TRBJ1-2	TRBD1	TGTGCCAGCAGCTTAGCGCAGGACAGGGTGTATGGCTACACCTTC	CASSLAQDRVYGYTF
few	TRBV12-5	TRBJ2-3	NA	TGTGCTAGTGGTTCTCATCTAACTCAAGACTCAGATACGCAGTATTTT	CASGSHLTQDSDTQYF
NA	TRBV7-2	TRBJ2-1	TRBD1	TGTGCCAGCAGCTTTGATGCGGGACAGGGGAGGAATGAGCAGTTCTTC	CASSFDAGQGRNEQFF
few	TRBV5-1	TRBJ1-1	NA	TGCGCCAGCAGCTTGGCGGATAAAACTGAAGCTTTCTTT	CASSLADKTEAFF
few	TRBV20-1	TRBJ1-2	NA	TGCAGTGCTAGTTTGTGGGGGCCTAACTATGGCTACACCTTC	CSASLWGPNYGYTF
NA	TRBV5-1	TRBJ2-3	NA	TGCGCCAGCAGCCTCCGGGACCTCTCCACAGATACGCAGTATTTT	CASSLRDLSTDTQYF
NA	TRBV5-1	TRBJ1-2	TRBD1	TGCGCCAGCAGCGTAGCAGGGGGTAGGAGCTATGGCTACACCTTC	CASSVAGGRSYGYTF
many	TRBV4-3	TRBJ2-7	TRBD1	TGCGCCAGCAGCCAAGGAACCACCGGGACAGTGTCCTACGAGCAGTACTTC	CASSQGTTGTVSYEQYF
NA	TRBV24-1	TRBJ2-5	NA	TGTGCCACCAGTGATTTGAGGGGGACGGCAGGGCGTTCTGAGACCCAGTACTTC	CATSDLRGTAGRSETQYF
few	TRBV6-5	TRBJ1-6	NA	TGTGCCACCAGGACAGCCCCATCAGAGGGTTCACCCCTCCACTTT	CATRTAPSEGSPLHF
few	TRBV7-2	TRBJ1-4	NA	TGTGCCAGCAGCCCGACAGATTTGAGTGAAAAACTGTTTTTT	CASSPTDLSEKLFF
NA	TRBV12-5	TRBJ2-7	NA	TGTACTAGTGGCCACCCCTACGAGCAGTACTTC	CTSGHPYEQYF
NA	TRBV7-3	TRBJ1-2	NA	TGTGCCAGCAGCCCCCAGCCCGCCGGGAGTGCAGCTAACTATGGCTACACCTTC	CASSPQPAGSAANYGYTF
NA	TRBV20-1	TRBJ1-1	NA	TGCAGTGCTAGGGACGGGGGGAACACTGAAGCTTTCTTT	CSARDGGNTEAFF
few	TRBV10-3	TRBJ2-7	NA	TGTGCCATCACTCAATTGCCCTCCTACGAGCAGTACTTC	CAITQLPSYEQYF
medium-sized	TRBV6-4	TRBJ2-1	TRBD2	TGTGCCAGCAGTGACGGGACTAGCCACAATGAGCAGTTCTTC	CASSDGTSHNEQFF
NA	TRBV20-1	TRBJ2-4	TRBD2	TGCAGTGCTAGAGATAGGAAGCGGGGGGAGTGGGACATTCAGTACTTC	CSARDRKRGEWDIQYF